These T cell receptor beta chains were read from a single sample in a study of glioma-infiltrating T cells after dendritic cell vaccination. Measured with immunoSEQ multiplex PCR; TCRdb has only the in-frame clones, and not every one. The sample lists roughly 100,000 clones; more than 75% were seen once. The material was blood, obtained before dendritic cell vaccination. The receptors shown here come from a human donor with glioblastoma. Each CDR3 is given with its conserved first and last residue. The D gene is left open where the match is weak. Clone size, where shown, is once, few, many, or a class for clones that have expanded.

d_gene: TRBD1
abundance: NA
v_gene: TRBV6-1
j_gene: TRBJ2-7
CDR3nt: TGTGCCAGCAGTGAAGCGGTCGGACAGGATCTTTCCTACGAGCAGTACTTC
CDR3aa: CASSEAVGQDLSYEQYF

d_gene: TRBD1
abundance: NA
v_gene: TRBV11-2
j_gene: TRBJ1-4
CDR3nt: TGTGCCAGCACCCCAGAGGGGGCGTGGGATGAAAAACTGTTTTTT
CDR3aa: CASTPEGAWDEKLFF

d_gene: TRBD2
abundance: NA
v_gene: TRBV7-3
j_gene: TRBJ2-2
CDR3nt: TGTGCCAGCAGCTTAATTGGGGGGGCGAACACCGGGGAGCTGTTTTTT
CDR3aa: CASSLIGGANTGELFF

d_gene: TRBD1
abundance: once
v_gene: TRBV30
j_gene: TRBJ2-7
CDR3nt: TGTGCCTGGAGTAGGGACAGGGAGTACGAGCAGTACTTC
CDR3aa: CAWSRDREYEQYF

d_gene: NA
abundance: NA
v_gene: TRBV9
j_gene: TRBJ1-2
CDR3nt: TGTGCCAGCAGCTCAGGGATCCTAGGCGGCTACACCTTC
CDR3aa: CASSSGILGGYTF

d_gene: NA
abundance: NA
v_gene: TRBV5-5
j_gene: TRBJ1-2
CDR3nt: TGTGCCAGCAGCTTGGGGGGCAGGGGCTACACCTTC
CDR3aa: CASSLGGRGYTF

d_gene: TRBD1
abundance: NA
v_gene: TRBV27
j_gene: TRBJ1-2
CDR3nt: TGTGCCAGCAGTTTATCCCGGACAGGGGGCGCTTGGGGCTACACCTTC
CDR3aa: CASSLSRTGGAWGYTF

d_gene: NA
abundance: few
v_gene: TRBV10-2
j_gene: TRBJ1-5
CDR3nt: TGCGCCAGCAGTGAGTCGACGGGGAGTAGCAATCAGCCCCAGCATTTT
CDR3aa: CASSESTGSSNQPQHF

d_gene: TRBD1
abundance: few
v_gene: TRBV5-1
j_gene: TRBJ2-3
CDR3nt: TGCGCCAGCAGCTCCTTTCCGACAGGGCTAAGCACAGATACGCAGTATTTT
CDR3aa: CASSSFPTGLSTDTQYF

d_gene: NA
abundance: few
v_gene: TRBV6-6
j_gene: TRBJ2-7
CDR3nt: TGTGCCAGCAGTTCCCCCCGGGGGTCAAGCTCCTACGAGCAGTACTTC
CDR3aa: CASSSPRGSSSYEQYF

d_gene: TRBD2
abundance: NA
v_gene: TRBV6-5
j_gene: TRBJ2-5
CDR3nt: TGTGCCAGCAGTAAGCCCGGGACTAGCGGCGAGACCCAGTACTTC
CDR3aa: CASSKPGTSGETQYF

d_gene: NA
abundance: NA
v_gene: TRBV27
j_gene: TRBJ2-1
CDR3nt: TGTGCCAGCAGTCTCCGGGATGAGCAGTTCTTC
CDR3aa: CASSLRDEQFF

d_gene: NA
abundance: NA
v_gene: TRBV14
j_gene: TRBJ1-3
CDR3nt: TGTGCCAGCAGCCCCTGGACAAACTCTGGAAACACCATATATTTT
CDR3aa: CASSPWTNSGNTIYF

d_gene: TRBD2
abundance: NA
v_gene: TRBV10-3
j_gene: TRBJ2-5
CDR3nt: TGTGCCATCAGTGCCTCCACTAGCGTTTCGGAGACCCAGTACTTC
CDR3aa: CAISASTSVSETQYF

d_gene: NA
abundance: NA
v_gene: TRBV4-3
j_gene: TRBJ1-1
CDR3nt: TGCGCCAGCAGCCAAGATCGGGGGGCGAACACTGAAGCTTTCTTT
CDR3aa: CASSQDRGANTEAFF

d_gene: TRBD1
abundance: NA
v_gene: TRBV7-8
j_gene: TRBJ2-7
CDR3nt: TGTGCCAGCAGCTCACAGGCCGGGGACAGTCCCTACGAGCAGTACTTC
CDR3aa: CASSSQAGDSPYEQYF

d_gene: TRBD1
abundance: once
v_gene: TRBV4-2
j_gene: TRBJ2-7
CDR3nt: TGTGCCAGCAGCCTTTTCGGACCGGGACAGGGGTCCTACGAGCAGTACTTC
CDR3aa: CASSLFGPGQGSYEQYF

d_gene: TRBD1
abundance: NA
v_gene: TRBV5-4
j_gene: TRBJ2-1
CDR3nt: TGTGCCAGCAGCTTGGGGACAGGGACCTACAATGAGCAGTTCTTC
CDR3aa: CASSLGTGTYNEQFF

d_gene: NA
abundance: NA
v_gene: TRBV5-1
j_gene: TRBJ2-1
CDR3nt: TGCGCCAGCAGCTCCGGGCGGGGCGGGACCTCTTTAAATGAGCAGTTCTTC
CDR3aa: CASSSGRGGTSLNEQFF

d_gene: TRBD1
abundance: NA
v_gene: TRBV10-3
j_gene: TRBJ1-1
CDR3nt: TGTGCCATCAGTGATGGACAGGGGGGGCGAGGAACTGAAGCTTTCTTT
CDR3aa: CAISDGQGGRGTEAFF

d_gene: TRBD2
abundance: few
v_gene: TRBV7-2
j_gene: TRBJ2-5
CDR3nt: TGTGCCAGCAGCCCGAGACTAGCGGGAGAAGAGACCCAGTACTTC
CDR3aa: CASSPRLAGEETQYF

d_gene: NA
abundance: NA
v_gene: TRBV7-6
j_gene: TRBJ2-1
CDR3nt: TGTGCCAGCAGCTTAGTAGAAAGAAACAATGAGCAGTTCTTC
CDR3aa: CASSLVERNNEQFF